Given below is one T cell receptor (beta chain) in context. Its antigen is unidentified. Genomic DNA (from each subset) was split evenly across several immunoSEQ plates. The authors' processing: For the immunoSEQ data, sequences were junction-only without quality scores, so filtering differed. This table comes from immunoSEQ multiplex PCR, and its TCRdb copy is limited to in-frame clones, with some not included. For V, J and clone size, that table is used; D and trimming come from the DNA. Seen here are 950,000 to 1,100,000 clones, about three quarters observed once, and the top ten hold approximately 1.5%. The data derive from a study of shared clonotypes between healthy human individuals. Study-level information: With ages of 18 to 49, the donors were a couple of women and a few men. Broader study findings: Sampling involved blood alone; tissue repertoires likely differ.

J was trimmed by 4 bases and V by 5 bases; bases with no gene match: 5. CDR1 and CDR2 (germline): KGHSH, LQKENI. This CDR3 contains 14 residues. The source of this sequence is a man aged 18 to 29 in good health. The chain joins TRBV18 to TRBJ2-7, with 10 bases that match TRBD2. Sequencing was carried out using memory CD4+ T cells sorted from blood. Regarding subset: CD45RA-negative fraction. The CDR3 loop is CASSDRTSGYEQYF. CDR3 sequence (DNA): TGTGCCAGCTCAGACAGGACTAGCGGTTACGAGCAGTACTTC.